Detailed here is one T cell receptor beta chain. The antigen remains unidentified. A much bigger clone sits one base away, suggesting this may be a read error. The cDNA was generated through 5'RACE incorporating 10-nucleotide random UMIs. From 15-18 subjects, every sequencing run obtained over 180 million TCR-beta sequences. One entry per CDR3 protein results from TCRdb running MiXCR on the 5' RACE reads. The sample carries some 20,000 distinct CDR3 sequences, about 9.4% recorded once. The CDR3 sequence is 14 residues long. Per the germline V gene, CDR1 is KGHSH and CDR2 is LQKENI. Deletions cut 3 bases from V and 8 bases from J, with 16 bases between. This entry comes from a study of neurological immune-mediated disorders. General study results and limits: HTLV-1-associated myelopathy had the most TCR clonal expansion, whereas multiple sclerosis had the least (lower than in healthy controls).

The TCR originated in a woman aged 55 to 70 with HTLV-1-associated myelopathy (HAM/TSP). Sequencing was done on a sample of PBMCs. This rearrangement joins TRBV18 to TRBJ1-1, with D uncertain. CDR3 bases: TGTGCCAGCTCACCCACCCGGACCGAGAACGAAGCTTTCTTT. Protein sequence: CASSPTRTENEAFF. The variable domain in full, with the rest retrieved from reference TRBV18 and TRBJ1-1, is NAGVMQNPRHLVRRRGQEARLRCSPMKGHSHVYWYRQLPEEGLKFMVYLQKENIIDESGMPKERFSAEFPKEGPSILRIQQVVRGDSAAYFCASSPTRTENEAFFGQGTRLTVV.